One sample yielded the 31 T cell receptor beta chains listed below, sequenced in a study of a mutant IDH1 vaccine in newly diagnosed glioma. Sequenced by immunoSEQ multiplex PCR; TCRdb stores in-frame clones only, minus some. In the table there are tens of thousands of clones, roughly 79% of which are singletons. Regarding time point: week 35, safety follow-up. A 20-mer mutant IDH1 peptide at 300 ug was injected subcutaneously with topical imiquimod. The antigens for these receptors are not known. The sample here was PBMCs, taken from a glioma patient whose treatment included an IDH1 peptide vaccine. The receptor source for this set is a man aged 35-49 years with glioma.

DNA of the CDR3: TGCGCCAGCAGCGGGACAGGGGGGTCGGTAAAAGAGACCCAGTACTTC. It is translated as CASSGTGGSVKETQYF. The gene calls are TRBV5-1 and TRBJ2-5; 11 bases line up with TRBD1. After removal of 4 bases from V and 3 bases from J, the junction contained 8 bases not matched to a gene. Germline V CDR1 and CDR2: SGHRS, YFSETQ. The CDR3 has 16 residues.

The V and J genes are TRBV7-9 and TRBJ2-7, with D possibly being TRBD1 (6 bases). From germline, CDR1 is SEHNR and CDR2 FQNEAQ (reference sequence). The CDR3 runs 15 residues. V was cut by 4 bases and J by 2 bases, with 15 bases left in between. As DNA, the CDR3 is TGTGCCAGCAGCTCCAATCGGGACAACCCCTACGAGCAGTACTTC. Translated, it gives CASSSNRDNPYEQYF. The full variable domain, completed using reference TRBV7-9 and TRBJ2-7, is DTGVSQNPRHKITKRGQNVTFRCDPISEHNRLYWYRQTLGQGPEFLTYFQNEAQLEKSRLLSDRFSAERPKGSFSTLEIQRTEQGDSAMYLCASSSNRDNPYEQYFGPGTRLTVT.

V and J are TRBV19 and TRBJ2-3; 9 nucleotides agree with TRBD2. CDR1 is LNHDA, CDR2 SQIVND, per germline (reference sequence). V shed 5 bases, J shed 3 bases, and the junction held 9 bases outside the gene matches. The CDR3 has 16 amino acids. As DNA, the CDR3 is TGTGCCAGTAGTCTCCGGCCTAGCGGGATAACAGATACGCAGTATTTT. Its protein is CASSLRPSGITDTQYF.

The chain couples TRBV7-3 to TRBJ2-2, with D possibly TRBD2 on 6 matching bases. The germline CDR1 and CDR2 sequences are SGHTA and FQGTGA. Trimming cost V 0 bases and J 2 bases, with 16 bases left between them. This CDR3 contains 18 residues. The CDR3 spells CASSLTGFWGVNTGELFF. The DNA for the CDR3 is TGTGCCAGCAGCTTAACAGGATTTTGGGGGGTTAACACCGGGGAGCTGTTTTTT.

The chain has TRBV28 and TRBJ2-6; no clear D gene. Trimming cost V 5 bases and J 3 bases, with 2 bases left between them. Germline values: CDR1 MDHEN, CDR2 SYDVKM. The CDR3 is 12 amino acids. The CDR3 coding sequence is TGTGCCAGCAGTGATGGGGCCAACGTCCTGACTTTC. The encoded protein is CASSDGANVLTF.

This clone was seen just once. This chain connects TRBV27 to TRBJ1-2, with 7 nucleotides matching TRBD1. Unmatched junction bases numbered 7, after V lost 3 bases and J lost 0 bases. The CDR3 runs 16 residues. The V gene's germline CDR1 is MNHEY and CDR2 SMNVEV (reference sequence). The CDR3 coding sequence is TGTGCCAGCAGTTTGACCGGGACAGCTTCTAACTATGGCTACACCTTC. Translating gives CASSLTGTASNYGYTF.

The CDR3 here is CASSTWDFQETQYF. The CDR3 bases are TGTGCCAGCAGCACCTGGGACTTCCAAGAGACCCAGTACTTC. V and J are TRBV7-9 and TRBJ2-5; a possible D gene is TRBD2 (6 bases). This CDR3 is 14 amino acids long. V was clipped by 5 bases and J by 1 base, with 11 bases between them. Germline lookup yields CDR1 SEHNR and CDR2 FQNEAQ (reference sequence).

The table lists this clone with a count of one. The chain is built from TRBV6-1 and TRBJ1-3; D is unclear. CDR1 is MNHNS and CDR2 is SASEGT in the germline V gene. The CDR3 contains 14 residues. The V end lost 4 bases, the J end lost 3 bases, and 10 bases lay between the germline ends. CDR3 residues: CASSGTVRGNTIYF. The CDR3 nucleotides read TGTGCCAGCAGTGGAACGGTCCGTGGAAACACCATATATTTT.

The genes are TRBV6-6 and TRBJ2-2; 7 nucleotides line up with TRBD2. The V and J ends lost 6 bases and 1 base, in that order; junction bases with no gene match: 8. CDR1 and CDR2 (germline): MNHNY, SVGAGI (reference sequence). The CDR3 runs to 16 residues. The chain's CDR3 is CASSRPGRENTGELFF. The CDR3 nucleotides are TGTGCCAGCAGCCGACCGGGGAGGGAGAACACCGGGGAGCTGTTTTTT.

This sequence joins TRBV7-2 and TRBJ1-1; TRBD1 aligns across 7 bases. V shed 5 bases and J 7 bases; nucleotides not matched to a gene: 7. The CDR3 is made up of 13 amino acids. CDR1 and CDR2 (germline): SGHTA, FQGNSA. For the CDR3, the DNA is TGTGCCAGCAGCCGGCAGGGGGGGTTTGAAGCTTTCTTT. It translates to CASSRQGGFEAFF.

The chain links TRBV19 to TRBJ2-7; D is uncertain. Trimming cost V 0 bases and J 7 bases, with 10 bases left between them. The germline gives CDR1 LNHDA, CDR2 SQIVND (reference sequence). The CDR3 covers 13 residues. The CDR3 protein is CASSIEFKGEQYF. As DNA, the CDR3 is TGTGCCAGTAGTATAGAGTTCAAGGGTGAGCAGTACTTC.

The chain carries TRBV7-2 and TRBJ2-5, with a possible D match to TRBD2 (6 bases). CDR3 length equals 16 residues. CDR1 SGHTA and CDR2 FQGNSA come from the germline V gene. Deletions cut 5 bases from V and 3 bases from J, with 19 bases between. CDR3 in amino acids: CASSLGGGWEEETQYF. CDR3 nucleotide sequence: TGTGCCAGCAGCCTGGGTGGAGGGTGGGAAGAAGAGACCCAGTACTTC.

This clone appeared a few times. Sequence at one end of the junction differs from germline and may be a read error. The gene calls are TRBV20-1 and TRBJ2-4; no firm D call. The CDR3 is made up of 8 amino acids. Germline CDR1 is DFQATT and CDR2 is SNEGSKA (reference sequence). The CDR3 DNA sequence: TGCAGTGCTAATCCCCACGCCTTC. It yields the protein CSANPHAF.

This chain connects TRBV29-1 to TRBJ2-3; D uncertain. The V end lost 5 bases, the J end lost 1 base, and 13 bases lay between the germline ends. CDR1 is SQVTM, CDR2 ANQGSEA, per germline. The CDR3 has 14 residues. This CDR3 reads CSVQKFVGTDTQYF. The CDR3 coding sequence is TGCAGCGTTCAAAAGTTCGTGGGCACAGATACGCAGTATTTT.

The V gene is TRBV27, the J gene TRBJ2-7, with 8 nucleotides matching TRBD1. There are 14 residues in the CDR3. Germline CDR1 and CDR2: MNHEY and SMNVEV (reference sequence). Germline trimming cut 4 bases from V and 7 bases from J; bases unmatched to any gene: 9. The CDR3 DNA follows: TGTGCCAGCAGTTCCTGGGGGACAGGTTCTGAGCAGTACTTC. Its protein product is CASSSWGTGSEQYF.

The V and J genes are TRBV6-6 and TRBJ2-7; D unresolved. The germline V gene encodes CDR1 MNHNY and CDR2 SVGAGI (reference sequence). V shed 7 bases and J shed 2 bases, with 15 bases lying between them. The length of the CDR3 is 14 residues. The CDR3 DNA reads TGTGCCAGCACCTCTCCAGCGCCTCCCTACGAGCAGTACTTC. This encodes CASTSPAPPYEQYF.

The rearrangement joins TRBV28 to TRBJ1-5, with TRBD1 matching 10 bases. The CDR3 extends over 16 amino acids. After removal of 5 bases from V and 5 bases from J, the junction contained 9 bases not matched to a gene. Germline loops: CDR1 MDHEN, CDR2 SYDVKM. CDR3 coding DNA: TGTGCCAGCAGTATAGCGACAGGGGGCGAGGATCAGCCCCAGCATTTT. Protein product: CASSIATGGEDQPQHF. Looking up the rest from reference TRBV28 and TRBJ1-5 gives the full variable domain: DVKVTQSSRYLVKRTGEKVFLECVQDMDHENMFWYRQDPGLGLRLIYFSYDVKMKEKGDIPEGYSVSREKKERFSLILESASTNQTSMYLCASSIATGGEDQPQHFGDGTRLSIL.

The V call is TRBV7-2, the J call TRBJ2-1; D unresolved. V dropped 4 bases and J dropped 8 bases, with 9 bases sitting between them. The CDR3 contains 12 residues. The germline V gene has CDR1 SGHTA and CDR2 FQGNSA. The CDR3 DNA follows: TGTGCCAGCAGCTCCCGTTTTTATGAGCAGTTCTTC. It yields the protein CASSSRFYEQFF. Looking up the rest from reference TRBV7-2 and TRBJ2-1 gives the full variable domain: GAGVSQSPSNKVTEKGKDVELRCDPISGHTALYWYRQSLGQGLEFLIYFQGNSAPDKSGLPSDRFSAERTGGSVSTLTIQRTQQEDSAVYLCASSSRFYEQFFGPGTRLTVL.

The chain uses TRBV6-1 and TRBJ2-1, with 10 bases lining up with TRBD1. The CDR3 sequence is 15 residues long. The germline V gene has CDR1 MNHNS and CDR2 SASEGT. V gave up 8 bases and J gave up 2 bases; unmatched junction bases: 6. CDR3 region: CASDRGRRAYNEQFF. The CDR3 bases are TGTGCCAGCGACAGGGGGCGCAGGGCCTACAATGAGCAGTTCTTC.

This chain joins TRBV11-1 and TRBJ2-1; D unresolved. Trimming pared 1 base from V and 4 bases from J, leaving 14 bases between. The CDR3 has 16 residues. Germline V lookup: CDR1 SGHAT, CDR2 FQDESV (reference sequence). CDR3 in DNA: TGTGCCAGCAGCTTAGGGGGTGAGGCGGCGTACAATGAGCAGTTCTTC. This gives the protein CASSLGGEAAYNEQFF.

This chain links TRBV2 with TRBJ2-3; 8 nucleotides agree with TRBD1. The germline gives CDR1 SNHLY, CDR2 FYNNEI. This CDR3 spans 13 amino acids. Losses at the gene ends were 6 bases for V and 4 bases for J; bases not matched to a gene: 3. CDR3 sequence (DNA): TGTGCCAGCAGGAAGGACAGGGCAGATACGCAGTATTTT. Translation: CASRKDRADTQYF.

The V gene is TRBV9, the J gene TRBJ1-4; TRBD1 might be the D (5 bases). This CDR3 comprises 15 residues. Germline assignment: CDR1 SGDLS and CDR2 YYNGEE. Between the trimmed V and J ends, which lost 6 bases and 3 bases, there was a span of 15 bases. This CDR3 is CASTGRGGSNEKLFF. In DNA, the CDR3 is TGTGCCAGCACGGGGAGGGGAGGATCTAATGAAAAACTGTTTTTT.

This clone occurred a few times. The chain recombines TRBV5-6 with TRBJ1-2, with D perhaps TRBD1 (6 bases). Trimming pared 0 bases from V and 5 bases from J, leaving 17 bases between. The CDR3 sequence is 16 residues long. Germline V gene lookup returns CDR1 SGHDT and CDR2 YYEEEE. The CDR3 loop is CASSLARSRGGYGYTF. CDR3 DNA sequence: TGTGCCAGCAGCTTGGCCAGGTCCAGGGGCGGGTATGGCTACACCTTC. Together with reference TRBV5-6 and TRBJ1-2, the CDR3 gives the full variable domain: DAGVTQSPTHLIKTRGQQVTLRCSPKSGHDTVSWYQQALGQGPQFIFQYYEEEERQRGNFPDRFSGHQFPNYSSELNVNALLLGDSALYLCASSLARSRGGYGYTFGSGTRLTVV.

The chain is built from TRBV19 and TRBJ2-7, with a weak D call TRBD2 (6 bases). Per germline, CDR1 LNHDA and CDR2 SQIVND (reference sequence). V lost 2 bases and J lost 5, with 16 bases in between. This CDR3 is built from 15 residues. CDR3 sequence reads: CASSILLAGGDEQYF. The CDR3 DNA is TGTGCCAGTAGTATACTCCTCGCGGGCGGGGACGAGCAGTACTTC.

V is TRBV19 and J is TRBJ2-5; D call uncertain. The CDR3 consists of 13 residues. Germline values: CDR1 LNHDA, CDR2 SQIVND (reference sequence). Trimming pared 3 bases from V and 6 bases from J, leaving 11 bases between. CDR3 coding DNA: TGTGCCAGTAGTATCTCGGGCCCACAGACCCAGTACTTC. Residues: CASSISGPQTQYF.

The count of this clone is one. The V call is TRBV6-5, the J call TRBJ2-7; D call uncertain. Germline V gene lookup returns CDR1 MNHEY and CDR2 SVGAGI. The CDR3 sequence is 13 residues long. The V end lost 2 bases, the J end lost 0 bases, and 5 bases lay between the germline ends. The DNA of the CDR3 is TGTGCCAGCAGTTACGGCGGCTCCTACGAGCAGTACTTC. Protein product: CASSYGGSYEQYF.

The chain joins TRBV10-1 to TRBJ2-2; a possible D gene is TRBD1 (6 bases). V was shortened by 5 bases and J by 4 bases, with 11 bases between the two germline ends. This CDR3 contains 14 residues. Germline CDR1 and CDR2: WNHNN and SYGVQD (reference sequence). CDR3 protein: CASSFDRFTGELFF. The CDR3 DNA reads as TGCGCCAGCAGTTTTGACAGGTTCACCGGGGAGCTGTTTTTT.

As DNA, the CDR3 is TGCGCCAGCAGCCACGGACTAGCGGGAGGGGCTAGGTTCTTC. This translates into CASSHGLAGGARFF. The rearrangement uses TRBV5-1 and TRBJ2-1, with 15 bases fitting TRBD2. The CDR3 spans 14 residues. Unmatched junction bases numbered 8, after V lost 4 bases and J lost 15 bases. CDR1 is SGHRS, CDR2 YFSETQ, per germline. The whole variable domain, remainder taken from reference TRBV5-1 and TRBJ2-1, is KAGVTQTPRYLIKTRGQQVTLSCSPISGHRSVSWYQQTPGQGLQFLFEYFSETQRNKGNFPGRFSGRQFSNSRSEMNVSTLELGDSALYLCASSHGLAGGARFFGPGTRLTVL.

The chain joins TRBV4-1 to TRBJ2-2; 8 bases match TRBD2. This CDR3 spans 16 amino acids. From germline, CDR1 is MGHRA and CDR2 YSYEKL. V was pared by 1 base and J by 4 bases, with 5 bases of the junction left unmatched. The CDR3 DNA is TGCGCCAGCAGCCAAGGTAGTAGCGGGGTCACCGGGGAGCTGTTTTTT. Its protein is CASSQGSSGVTGELFF.

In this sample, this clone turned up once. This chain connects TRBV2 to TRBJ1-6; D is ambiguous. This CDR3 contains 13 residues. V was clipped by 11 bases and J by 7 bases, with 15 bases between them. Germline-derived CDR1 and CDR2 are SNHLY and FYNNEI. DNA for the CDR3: TGTGCCGGGCCTGGGGATGGCAATTCACCCCTCCACTTT. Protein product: CAGPGDGNSPLHF.

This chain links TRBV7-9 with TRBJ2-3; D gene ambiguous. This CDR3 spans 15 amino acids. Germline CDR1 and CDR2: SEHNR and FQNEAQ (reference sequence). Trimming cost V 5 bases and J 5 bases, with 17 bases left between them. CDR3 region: CASSPSDVRIDTQYF. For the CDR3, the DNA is TGTGCCAGCAGCCCCAGTGATGTGAGGATAGATACGCAGTATTTT. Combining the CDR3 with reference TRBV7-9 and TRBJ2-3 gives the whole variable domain DTGVSQNPRHKITKRGQNVTFRCDPISEHNRLYWYRQTLGQGPEFLTYFQNEAQLEKSRLLSDRFSAERPKGSFSTLEIQRTEQGDSAMYLCASSPSDVRIDTQYFGPGTRLTVL.